The 8 T cell receptor beta chains below were found in one sample sequenced in a study of blood T cell repertoires in COVID-19. Assay used: immunoSEQ multiplex PCR; TCRdb lists only in-frame clones, some missing. The sample lists 150,000 to 200,000 clones, over 70% occurring once. Sequencing input: peripheral blood. All receptors come from a man aged 55 to 70 with active or convalescent COVID-19.

The CDR3 nucleotides are TGTGCCAGCAGTGAAGCGCTTCAAGCGGGAGGGATCGGGGAGCTGTTTTTT. As protein: CASSEALQAGGIGELFF. The chain carries TRBV6-1 and TRBJ2-2, with 10 positions matching TRBD2. The CDR3 covers 17 residues. From germline, CDR1 is MNHNS and CDR2 SASEGT. Unmatched junction bases numbered 8, after V lost 0 bases and J lost 7 bases.

The V and J genes are TRBV4-1 and TRBJ2-1; 8 bases line up with TRBD2. Germline CDR1 reads MGHRA; CDR2 reads YSYEKL. V gave up 1 base and J gave up 7 bases; unmatched junction bases: 6. The CDR3 is made up of 15 amino acids. CDR3 amino acids: CASSQGASGWNEQFF. The CDR3 DNA reads TGCGCCAGCAGCCAAGGGGCTAGCGGGTGGAATGAGCAGTTCTTC.

The gene calls are TRBV5-4 and TRBJ2-1, with a possible D match to TRBD2 (6 bases). The V and J ends lost 3 bases and 1 base respectively, with 11 bases between them. Germline lookup yields CDR1 SGHNT and CDR2 YYREEE (reference sequence). This CDR3 has 15 amino acids. The CDR3 region has the DNA TGTGCCAGCAGCTCAGGTGGAGGGTCCTACAATGAGCAGTTCTTC. This sequence encodes CASSSGGGSYNEQFF.

The gene calls are TRBV7-3 and TRBJ2-1; 14 bases are a match to TRBD2. Per germline, CDR1 SGHTA and CDR2 FQGTGA. The CDR3 is made up of 17 amino acids. V shed 5 bases and J 7 bases; nucleotides not matched to a gene: 10. CDR3: CASSRYKGLAGDNEQFF. DNA of the CDR3: TGTGCCAGCAGCCGTTATAAGGGACTAGCGGGAGATAATGAGCAGTTCTTC.

This clone was detected only a few times. This chain joins TRBV5-6 and TRBJ2-1, with 8 bases aligning to TRBD2. Looked up from germline, CDR1 is SGHDT and CDR2 is YYEEEE. This CDR3 region has 16 residues. V gave up 0 bases and J gave up 2 bases; unmatched junction bases: 4. The CDR3 DNA follows: TGTGCCAGCAGCTTGGTGGCGGGACTAGCCTACAATGAGCAGTTCTTC. Protein product: CASSLVAGLAYNEQFF.

The chain uses TRBV11-2 and TRBJ2-7, with TRBD2 matching over 10 bases. This CDR3 contains 15 residues. Germline CDR1 and CDR2: SGHAT and FQNNGV. V lost 6 bases to trimming and J lost 3 bases; unmatched junction nucleotides: 8. The DNA for the CDR3 is TGTGCCAGCAGAAAAGCGGGAGGGGGGGACTACGAGCAGTACTTC. Protein sequence: CASRKAGGGDYEQYF.

A few counts support this clone. J is TRBJ2-1 and V is TRBV9, with 7 bases aligning to TRBD2. The J segment lost 9 bases and the V segment lost 4 bases, leaving 7 bases of the junction unmatched. The germline V gene encodes CDR1 SGDLS and CDR2 YYNGEE. The CDR3 runs to 13 residues. The CDR3 coding sequence is TGTGCCAGCAGCCCCCGGACTAGAAGTGAGCAGTTCTTC. This encodes CASSPRTRSEQFF.

CDR3 sequence: CASRPPGLAGEEQYF. The CDR3 coding sequence is TGTGCCAGCAGACCACCGGGACTAGCGGGAGAGGAGCAGTACTTC. The J gene is TRBJ2-7, the V gene TRBV7-9, with 14 bases aligning to TRBD2. CDR3 size: 15 residues. V lost 6 bases, J lost 7 bases, and 8 bases stayed unmatched. Germline lookup yields CDR1 SEHNR and CDR2 FQNEAQ (reference sequence).